These 25 T cell receptor beta chains were all obtained from the same sample, sequenced in a study of monozygotic twins with inflammatory bowel disease. TCRdb reprocessed the 5' RACE reads and stores each CDR3 protein as one record, lacking DNA. There are around 450,000 distinct CDR3 sequences in the sample, with 2% to 3% held by the top ten. Sequencing was carried out using blood. These receptors originate from a human donor with ulcerative colitis or Crohn's disease, or a healthy co-twin of an affected twin (not recorded which).

This chain connects TRBV2 to TRBJ1-5. CDR3 length: 14 residues. Germline values: CDR1 SNHLY, CDR2 FYNNEI. The CDR3 loop is CASSEAGALQPQHF. Using reference TRBV2 and TRBJ1-5 for the parts outside the CDR3, the full variable domain is EPEVTQTPSHQVTQMGQEVILRCVPISNHLYFYWYRQILGQKVEFLVSFYNNEISEKSEIFDDQFSVERPDGSNFTLKIRSTKLEDSAMYFCASSEAGALQPQHFGDGTRLSIL.

The chain joins TRBV2 to TRBJ2-7. Germline-derived CDR1 and CDR2 are SNHLY and FYNNEI. This CDR3 comprises 12 residues. The CDR3 is CASSVKGYEQYF.

The V and J genes are TRBV7-3 and TRBJ2-1. This CDR3 comprises 13 residues. Germline CDR1 and CDR2: SGHTA and FQGTGA. The CDR3 sequence: CASSLTITAEQFF. Supplemented by reference TRBV7-3 and TRBJ2-1, the full variable domain reads GAGVSQTPSNKVTEKGKYVELRCDPISGHTALYWYRQSLGQGPEFLIYFQGTGAADDSGLPNDRFFAVRPEGSVSTLKIQRTERGDSAVYLCASSLTITAEQFFGPGTRLTVL.

The chain uses TRBV29-1 and TRBJ2-2; with no DNA, the TCRdb D assignment of TRBD2 cannot be verified. The CDR3 contains 13 residues. The germline gives CDR1 SQVTM, CDR2 ANQGSEA. CDR3 in amino acids: CSVEAASTGELFF.

V usage is TRBV9 and J usage is TRBJ2-1; TCRdb's D call, TRBD2, is unchecked because there is no DNA. Germline V gives CDR1 SGDLS, CDR2 YYNGEE. The length of the CDR3 is 15 residues. The CDR3 loop is CASSAPSGGYNEQFF. Full variable domain (missing parts from reference TRBV9 and TRBJ2-1): DSGVTQTPKHLITATGQRVTLRCSPRSGDLSVYWYQQSLDQGLQFLIQYYNGEERAKGNILERFSAQQFPDLHSELNLSSLELGDSALYFCASSAPSGGYNEQFFGPGTRLTVL.

The chain is built from TRBV20-1 and TRBJ2-1; the D call of TRBD1 rests on TCRdb alone, since no DNA is present to check it. Looked up from germline, CDR1 is DFQATT and CDR2 is SNEGSKA (reference sequence). The CDR3 is made up of 16 amino acids. The CDR3 is CSASGQVGPPYNEQFF.

The V call is TRBV7-3, the J call TRBJ2-1; TCRdb calls TRBD2, which cannot be checked without DNA. From germline, CDR1 is SGHTA and CDR2 FQGTGA. The CDR3 extends over 15 amino acids. CDR3 loop: CASSSISGPYNEQFF.

This chain links TRBV7-6 with TRBJ2-7; TCRdb selects TRBD2, and the lack of DNA leaves this call unchecked. This CDR3 spans 14 amino acids. From germline, CDR1 is SGHVS and CDR2 FNYEAQ. The CDR3 sequence: CASSLGGLGYEQYF.

This rearrangement joins TRBV18 to TRBJ2-1; as DNA is missing, the TRBD2 call by TCRdb cannot be tested. This CDR3 region has 20 residues. Germline-derived CDR1 and CDR2 are KGHSH and LQKENI. The chain's CDR3 is CASSPPGLAGGPGLHNEQFF.

The rearrangement links TRBV7-9 to TRBJ1-4. The germline CDR1 and CDR2 sequences are SEHNR and FQNEAQ (reference sequence). The CDR3 runs to 13 residues. The CDR3 protein is CASSQFVGEKLFF. The variable domain in full, completed from reference TRBV7-9 and TRBJ1-4, reads DTGVSQNPRHKITKRGQNVTFRCDPISEHNRLYWYRQTLGQGPEFLTYFQNEAQLEKSRLLSDRFSAERPKGSFSTLEIQRTEQGDSAMYLCASSQFVGEKLFFGSGTQLSVL.

The chain recombines TRBV12-3 or TRBV12-4 with TRBJ2-7; the D call of TRBD2 rests on TCRdb alone, since no DNA is present to check it. This CDR3 region has 15 residues. This chain's CDR3 is CASSFGGTSSYEQYF.

The chain links TRBV7-9 to TRBJ2-1; TCRdb designates TRBD2, a call that cannot be tested without DNA. Germline CDR1 is SEHNR and CDR2 is FQNEAQ (reference sequence). This CDR3 region has 12 residues. The CDR3 sequence: CASSSTSGSQFF.

This chain links TRBV10-3 with TRBJ2-1; TCRdb names TRBD1, which stays unverified in the absence of DNA. CDR3 length: 15 amino acids. Per germline, CDR1 ENHRY and CDR2 SYGVKD. The CDR3 sequence: CAISEGPSGANEQFF.

V usage is TRBV28 and J usage is TRBJ2-3; the TCRdb D gene call, TRBD2, has no DNA to confirm it. Germline assignment: CDR1 MDHEN and CDR2 SYDVKM. This CDR3 spans 16 amino acids. This CDR3 reads CASSVGTSRRTDTQYF.

V and J are TRBV19 and TRBJ2-7; the D call from TCRdb, TRBD1, cannot be confirmed without DNA. Per germline, CDR1 LNHDA and CDR2 SQIVND (reference sequence). The CDR3 has 13 residues. The CDR3 reads CASSIGDSDEQYF. Complete variable domain (other parts from reference TRBV19 and TRBJ2-7): DGGITQSPKYLFRKEGQNVTLSCEQNLNHDAMYWYRQDPGQGLRLIYYSQIVNDFQKGDIAEGYSVSREKKESFPLTVTSAQKNPTAFYLCASSIGDSDEQYFGPGTRLTVT.

The chain joins TRBV10-3 to TRBJ1-1; the D gene TCRdb calls, TRBD1, cannot be checked with no DNA. CDR1 is ENHRY, CDR2 SYGVKD, per germline. CDR3 size: 14 residues. Here the CDR3 reads CAISAPGVVNEAFF.

The chain combines TRBV11-2 with TRBJ2-3; TCRdb reports TRBD2, a call that lacks DNA to check it against. In germline, CDR1 is SGHAT, CDR2 FQNNGV. This CDR3 has 15 residues. The CDR3 reads CASSLPGGFIDTQYF. The variable domain in full, with the rest retrieved from reference TRBV11-2 and TRBJ2-3, is EAGVAQSPRYKIIEKRQSVAFWCNPISGHATLYWYQQILGQGPKLLIQFQNNGVVDDSQLPKDRFSAERLKGVDSTLKIQPAKLEDSAVYLCASSLPGGFIDTQYFGPGTRLTVL.

The rearrangement uses TRBV5-1 and TRBJ1-5; TCRdb's D call, TRBD1, is unchecked because there is no DNA. CDR1 and CDR2 from the germline V gene are SGHRS and YFSETQ. The CDR3 runs to 14 residues. CDR3 region: CASSLAGKGQPQHF.

The rearrangement joins TRBV7-6 to TRBJ1-3; TCRdb gives TRBD1 as the D gene, but with no DNA this cannot be confirmed. The CDR3 extends over 14 amino acids. Germline V gene lookup returns CDR1 SGHVS and CDR2 FNYEAQ. The CDR3 loop is CASSSTGDGNTIYF.

J is TRBJ2-7 and V is TRBV24-1; TCRdb returns TRBD1, unconfirmable since there is no DNA. Germline values: CDR1 KGHDR, CDR2 SFDVKD. The CDR3 loop spans 14 amino acids. CDR3 loop: CATTLDTVTYEQYF.

Here the CDR3 reads CASSFLASGHTDTQYF. This chain connects TRBV6-1 to TRBJ2-3; without DNA, the TCRdb call of TRBD2 cannot be checked. Germline lookup yields CDR1 MNHNS and CDR2 SASEGT. The CDR3 spans 16 residues.

The J gene is TRBJ2-3, the V gene TRBV24-1; TCRdb designates TRBD1, a call that cannot be tested without DNA. CDR1 and CDR2 (germline): KGHDR, SFDVKD. CDR3 length: 13 amino acids. The CDR3 loop is CATSHMGGDTQYF.

This chain links TRBV5-1 with TRBJ2-4. Germline V gives CDR1 SGHRS, CDR2 YFSETQ. The CDR3 is 16 residues long. The CDR3 protein is CASSLGPGESKNIQYF.

V is TRBV7-2 and J is TRBJ1-3; the TRBD1 assignment by TCRdb is unverifiable without DNA. This CDR3 region has 17 residues. Germline lookup yields CDR1 SGHTA and CDR2 FQGNSA. The CDR3 reads CASSLIGGLQFGNTIYF. Using reference TRBV7-2 and TRBJ1-3 for the parts outside the CDR3, the full variable domain is GAGVSQSPSNKVTEKGKDVELRCDPISGHTALYWYRQSLGQGLEFLIYFQGNSAPDKSGLPSDRFSAERTGGSVSTLTIQRTQQEDSAVYLCASSLIGGLQFGNTIYFGEGSWLTVV.

V usage is TRBV5-1 and J usage is TRBJ2-7. The CDR3 consists of 13 residues. CDR1 and CDR2 from the germline V gene are SGHRS and YFSETQ. The CDR3 region is CASSFGPLYEQYF.